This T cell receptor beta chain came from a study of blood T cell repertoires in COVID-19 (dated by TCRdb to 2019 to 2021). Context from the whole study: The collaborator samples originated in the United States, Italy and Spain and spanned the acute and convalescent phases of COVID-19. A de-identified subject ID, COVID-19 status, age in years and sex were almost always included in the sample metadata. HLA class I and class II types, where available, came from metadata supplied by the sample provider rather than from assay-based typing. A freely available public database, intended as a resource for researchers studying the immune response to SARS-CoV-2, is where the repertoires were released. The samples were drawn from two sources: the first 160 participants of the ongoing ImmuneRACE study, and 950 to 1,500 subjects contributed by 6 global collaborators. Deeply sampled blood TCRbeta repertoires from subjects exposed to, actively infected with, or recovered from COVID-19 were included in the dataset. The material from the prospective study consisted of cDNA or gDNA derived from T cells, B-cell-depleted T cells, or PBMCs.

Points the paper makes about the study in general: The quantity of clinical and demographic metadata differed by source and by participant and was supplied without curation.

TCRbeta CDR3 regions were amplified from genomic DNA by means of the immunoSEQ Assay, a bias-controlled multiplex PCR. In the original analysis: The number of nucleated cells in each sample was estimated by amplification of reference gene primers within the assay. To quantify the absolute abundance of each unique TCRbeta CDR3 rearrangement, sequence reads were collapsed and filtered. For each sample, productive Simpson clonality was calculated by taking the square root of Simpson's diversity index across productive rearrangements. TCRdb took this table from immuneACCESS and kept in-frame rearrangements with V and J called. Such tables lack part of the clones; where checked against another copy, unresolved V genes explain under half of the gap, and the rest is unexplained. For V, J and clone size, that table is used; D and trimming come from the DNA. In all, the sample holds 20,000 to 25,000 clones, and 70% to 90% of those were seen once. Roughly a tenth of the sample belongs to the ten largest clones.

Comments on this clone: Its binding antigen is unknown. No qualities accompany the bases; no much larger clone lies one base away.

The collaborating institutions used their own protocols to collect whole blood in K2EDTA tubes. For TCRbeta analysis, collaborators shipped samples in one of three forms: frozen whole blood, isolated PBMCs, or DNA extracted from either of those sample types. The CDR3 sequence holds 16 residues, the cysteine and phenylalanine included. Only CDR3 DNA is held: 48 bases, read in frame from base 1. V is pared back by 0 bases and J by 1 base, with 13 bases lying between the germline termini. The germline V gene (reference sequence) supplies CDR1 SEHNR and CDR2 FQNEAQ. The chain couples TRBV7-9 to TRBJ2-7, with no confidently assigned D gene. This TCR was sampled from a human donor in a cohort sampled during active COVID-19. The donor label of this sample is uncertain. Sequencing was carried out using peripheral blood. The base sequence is TGTGCCAGCAGCTTAGCGATAGGCGGTACTTCCTACGAGCAGTACTTC. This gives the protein CASSLAIGGTSYEQYF.